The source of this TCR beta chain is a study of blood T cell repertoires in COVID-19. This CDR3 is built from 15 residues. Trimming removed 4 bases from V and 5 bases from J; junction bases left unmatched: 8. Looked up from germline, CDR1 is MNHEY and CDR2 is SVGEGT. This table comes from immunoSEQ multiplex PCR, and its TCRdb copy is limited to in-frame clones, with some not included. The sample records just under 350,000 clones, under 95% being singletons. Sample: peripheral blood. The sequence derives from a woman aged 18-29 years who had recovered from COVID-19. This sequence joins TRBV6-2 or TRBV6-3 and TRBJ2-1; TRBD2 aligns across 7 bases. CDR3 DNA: TGTGCCAGCAGTTCCGGGGACTACTCTAACAATGAGCAGTTCTTC. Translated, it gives CASSSGDYSNNEQFF.